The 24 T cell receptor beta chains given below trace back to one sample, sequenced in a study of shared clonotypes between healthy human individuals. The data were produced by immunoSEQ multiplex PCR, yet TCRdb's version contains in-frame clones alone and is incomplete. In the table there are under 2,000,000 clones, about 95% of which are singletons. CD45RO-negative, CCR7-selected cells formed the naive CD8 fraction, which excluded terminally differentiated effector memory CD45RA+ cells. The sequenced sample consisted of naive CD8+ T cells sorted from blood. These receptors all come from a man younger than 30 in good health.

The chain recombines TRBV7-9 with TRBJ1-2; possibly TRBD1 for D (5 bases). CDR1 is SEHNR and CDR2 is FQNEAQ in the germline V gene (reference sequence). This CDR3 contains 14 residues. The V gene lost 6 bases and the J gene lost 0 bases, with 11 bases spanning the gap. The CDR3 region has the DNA TGTGCCAGCAGTCCATCGGACACTAACTATGGCTACACCTTC. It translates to CASSPSDTNYGYTF.

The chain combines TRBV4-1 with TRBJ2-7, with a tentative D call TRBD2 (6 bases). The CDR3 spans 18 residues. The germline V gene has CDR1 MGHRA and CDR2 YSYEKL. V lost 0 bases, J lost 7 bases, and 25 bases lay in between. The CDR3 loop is CASSQEVLEGLHSGEQYF. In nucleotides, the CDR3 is TGCGCCAGCAGCCAAGAGGTTTTGGAGGGGCTTCATTCTGGGGAGCAGTACTTC.

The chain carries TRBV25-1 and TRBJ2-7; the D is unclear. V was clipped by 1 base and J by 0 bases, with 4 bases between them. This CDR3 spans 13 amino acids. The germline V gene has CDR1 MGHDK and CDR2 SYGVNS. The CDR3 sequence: CASSESNSYEQYF. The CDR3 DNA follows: TGTGCCAGCAGTGAATCCAACTCCTACGAGCAGTACTTC.

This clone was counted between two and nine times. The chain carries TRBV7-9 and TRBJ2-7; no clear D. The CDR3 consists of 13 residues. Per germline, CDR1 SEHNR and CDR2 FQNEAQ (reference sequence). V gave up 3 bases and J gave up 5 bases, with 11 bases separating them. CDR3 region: CASSLAGGNEQYF. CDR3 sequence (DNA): TGTGCCAGCAGCTTGGCCGGTGGTAACGAGCAGTACTTC.

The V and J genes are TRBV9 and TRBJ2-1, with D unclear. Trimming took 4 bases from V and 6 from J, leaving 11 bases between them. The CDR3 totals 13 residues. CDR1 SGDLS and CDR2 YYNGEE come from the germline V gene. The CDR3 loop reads CASSSTSPNEQFF. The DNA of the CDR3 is TGTGCCAGCAGCTCGACTTCACCCAATGAGCAGTTCTTC.

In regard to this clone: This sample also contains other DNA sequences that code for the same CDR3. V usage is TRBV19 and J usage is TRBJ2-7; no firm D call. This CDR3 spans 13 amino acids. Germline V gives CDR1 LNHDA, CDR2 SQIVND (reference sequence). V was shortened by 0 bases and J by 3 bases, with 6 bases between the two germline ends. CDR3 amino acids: CASSIDLDYEQYF. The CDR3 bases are TGTGCCAGTAGTATAGACCTTGACTACGAGCAGTACTTC. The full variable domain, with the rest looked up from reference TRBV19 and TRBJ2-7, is DGGITQSPKYLFRKEGQNVTLSCEQNLNHDAMYWYRQDPGQGLRLIYYSQIVNDFQKGDIAEGYSVSREKKESFPLTVTSAQKNPTAFYLCASSIDLDYEQYFGPGTRLTVT.

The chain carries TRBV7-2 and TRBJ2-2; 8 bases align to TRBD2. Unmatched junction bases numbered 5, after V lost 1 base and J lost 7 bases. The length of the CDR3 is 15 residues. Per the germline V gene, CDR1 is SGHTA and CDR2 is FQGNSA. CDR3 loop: CASSLVLAGFGELFF. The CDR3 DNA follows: TGTGCCAGCAGCTTAGTTTTAGCGGGGTTCGGGGAGCTGTTTTTT.

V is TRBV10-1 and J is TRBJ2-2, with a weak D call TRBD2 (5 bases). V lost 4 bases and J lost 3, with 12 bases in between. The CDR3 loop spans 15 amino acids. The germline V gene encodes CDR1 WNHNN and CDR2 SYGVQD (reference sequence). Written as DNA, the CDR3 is TGCGCCAGCAGTGCGAGACCGGGGTACACCGGGGAGCTGTTTTTT. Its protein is CASSARPGYTGELFF.

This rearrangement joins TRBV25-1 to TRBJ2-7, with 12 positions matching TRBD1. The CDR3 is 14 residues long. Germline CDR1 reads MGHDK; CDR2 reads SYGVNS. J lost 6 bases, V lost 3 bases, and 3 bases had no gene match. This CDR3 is CASSEWDRGPEQYF. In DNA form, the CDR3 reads TGTGCCAGCAGTGAGTGGGACAGGGGGCCCGAGCAGTACTTC.

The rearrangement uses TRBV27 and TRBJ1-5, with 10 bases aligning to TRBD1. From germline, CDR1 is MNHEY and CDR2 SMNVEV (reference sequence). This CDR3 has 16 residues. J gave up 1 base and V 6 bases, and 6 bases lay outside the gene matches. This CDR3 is CASRGPGQGSNQPQHF. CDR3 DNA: TGTGCCAGCAGGGGACCGGGACAGGGGAGCAATCAGCCCCAGCATTTT.

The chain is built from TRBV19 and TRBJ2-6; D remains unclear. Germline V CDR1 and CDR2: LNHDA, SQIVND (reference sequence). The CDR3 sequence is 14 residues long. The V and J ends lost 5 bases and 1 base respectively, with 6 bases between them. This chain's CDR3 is CASSPQSGANVLTF. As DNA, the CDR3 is TGTGCCAGTAGTCCCCAATCTGGGGCCAACGTCCTGACTTTC. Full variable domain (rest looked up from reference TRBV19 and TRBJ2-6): DGGITQSPKYLFRKEGQNVTLSCEQNLNHDAMYWYRQDPGQGLRLIYYSQIVNDFQKGDIAEGYSVSREKKESFPLTVTSAQKNPTAFYLCASSPQSGANVLTFGAGSRLTVL.

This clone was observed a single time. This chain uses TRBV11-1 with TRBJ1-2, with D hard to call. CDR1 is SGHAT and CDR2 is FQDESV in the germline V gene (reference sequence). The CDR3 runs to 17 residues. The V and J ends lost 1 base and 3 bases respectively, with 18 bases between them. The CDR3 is CASSLGFTDDLYYGYTF. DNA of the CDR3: TGTGCCAGCAGCTTAGGTTTCACTGACGACCTATACTATGGCTACACCTTC.

CDR3 amino acids: CASSLEFSIQETQYF. CDR3 sequence (DNA): TGTGCCAGCAGCTTAGAATTTTCCATACAAGAGACCCAGTACTTC. The rearrangement joins TRBV11-2 to TRBJ2-5; D gene ambiguous. Between the trimmed V and J ends, which lost 0 bases and 2 bases, there was a span of 10 bases. The germline gives CDR1 SGHAT, CDR2 FQNNGV. The CDR3 covers 15 residues.

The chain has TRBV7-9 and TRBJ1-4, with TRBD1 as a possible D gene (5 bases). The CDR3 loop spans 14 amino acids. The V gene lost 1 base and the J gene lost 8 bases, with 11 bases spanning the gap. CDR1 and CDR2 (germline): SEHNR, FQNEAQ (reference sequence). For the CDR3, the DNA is TGTGCCAGCAGCTTAGGGGGGGAGAAAGAAAAACTGTTTTTT. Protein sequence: CASSLGGEKEKLFF. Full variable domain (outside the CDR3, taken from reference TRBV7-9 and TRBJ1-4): DTGVSQNPRHKITKRGQNVTFRCDPISEHNRLYWYRQTLGQGPEFLTYFQNEAQLEKSRLLSDRFSAERPKGSFSTLEIQRTEQGDSAMYLCASSLGGEKEKLFFGSGTQLSVL.

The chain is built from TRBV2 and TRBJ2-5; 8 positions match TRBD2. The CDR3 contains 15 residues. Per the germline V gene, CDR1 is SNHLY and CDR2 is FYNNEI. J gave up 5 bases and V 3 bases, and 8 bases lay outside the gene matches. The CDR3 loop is CASSEWASGGETQYF. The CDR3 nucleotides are TGTGCCAGCAGTGAGTGGGCCTCGGGAGGGGAGACCCAGTACTTC.

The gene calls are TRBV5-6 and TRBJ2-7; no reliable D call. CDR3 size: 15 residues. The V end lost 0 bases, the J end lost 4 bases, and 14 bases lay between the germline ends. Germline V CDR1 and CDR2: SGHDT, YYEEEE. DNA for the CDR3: TGTGCCAGCAGCTTGGAGTCTAGGGAATGGTACGAGCAGTACTTC. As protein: CASSLESREWYEQYF.

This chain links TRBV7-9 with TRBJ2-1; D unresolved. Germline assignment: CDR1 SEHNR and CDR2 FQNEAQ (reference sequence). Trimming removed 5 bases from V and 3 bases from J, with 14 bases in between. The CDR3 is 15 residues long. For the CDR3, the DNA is TGTGCCAGCAGCCGACATATCTACGGCTACAATGAGCAGTTCTTC. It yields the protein CASSRHIYGYNEQFF. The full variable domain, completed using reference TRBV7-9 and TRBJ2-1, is DTGVSQNPRHKITKRGQNVTFRCDPISEHNRLYWYRQTLGQGPEFLTYFQNEAQLEKSRLLSDRFSAERPKGSFSTLEIQRTEQGDSAMYLCASSRHIYGYNEQFFGPGTRLTVL.

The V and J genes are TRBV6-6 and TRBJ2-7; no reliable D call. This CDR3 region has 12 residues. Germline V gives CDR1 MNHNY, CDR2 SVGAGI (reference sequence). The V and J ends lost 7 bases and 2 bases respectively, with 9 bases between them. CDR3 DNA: TGTGCCAGCACGAATAATCCCTACGAGCAGTACTTC. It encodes CASTNNPYEQYF.

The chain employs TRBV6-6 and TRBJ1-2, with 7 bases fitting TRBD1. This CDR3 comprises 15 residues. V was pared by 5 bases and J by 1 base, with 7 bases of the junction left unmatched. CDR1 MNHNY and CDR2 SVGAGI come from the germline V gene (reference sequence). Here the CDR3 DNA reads TGTGCCAGCAGTCCGACAGGGATCAATAACTATGGCTACACCTTC. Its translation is CASSPTGINNYGYTF.

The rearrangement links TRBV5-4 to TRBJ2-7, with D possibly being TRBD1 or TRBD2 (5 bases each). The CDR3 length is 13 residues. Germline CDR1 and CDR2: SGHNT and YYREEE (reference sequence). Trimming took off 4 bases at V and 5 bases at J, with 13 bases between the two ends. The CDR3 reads CASSATVGHEQYF. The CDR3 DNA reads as TGTGCCAGCAGCGCTACCGTGGGACACGAGCAGTACTTC.

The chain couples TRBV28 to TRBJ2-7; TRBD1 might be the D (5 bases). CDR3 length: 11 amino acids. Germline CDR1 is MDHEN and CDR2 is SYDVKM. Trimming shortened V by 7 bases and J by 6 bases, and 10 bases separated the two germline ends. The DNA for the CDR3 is TGTGCCAGCAAAAGGGGCATCGAGCAGTACTTC. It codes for CASKRGIEQYF.

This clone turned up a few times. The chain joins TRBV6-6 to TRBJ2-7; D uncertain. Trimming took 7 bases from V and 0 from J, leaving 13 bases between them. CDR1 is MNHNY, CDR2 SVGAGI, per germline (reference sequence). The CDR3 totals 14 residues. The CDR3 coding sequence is TGTGCCAGCATGCTAACAACCGACTCCTACGAGCAGTACTTC. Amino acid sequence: CASMLTTDSYEQYF.

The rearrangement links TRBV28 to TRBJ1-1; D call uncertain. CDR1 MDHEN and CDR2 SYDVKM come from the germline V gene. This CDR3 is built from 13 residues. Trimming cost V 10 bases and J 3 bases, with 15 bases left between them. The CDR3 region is CATQFGSYTEAFF. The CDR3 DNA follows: TGTGCCACCCAGTTCGGCAGTTACACTGAAGCTTTCTTT.

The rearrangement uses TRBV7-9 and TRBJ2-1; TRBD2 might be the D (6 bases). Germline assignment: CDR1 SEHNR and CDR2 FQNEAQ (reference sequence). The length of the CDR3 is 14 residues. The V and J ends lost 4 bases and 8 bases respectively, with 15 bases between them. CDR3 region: CASSSTPSVDEQFF. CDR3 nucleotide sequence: TGTGCCAGCAGCTCGACACCTAGCGTGGATGAGCAGTTCTTC.